This T cell receptor (beta chain) was sequenced during a study of cytomegalovirus exposure and HLA in healthy donors. This clone was counted between two and nine times. A multiplex PCR was run with 60 Vbeta primers and 13 Jbeta primers. Measured with immunoSEQ multiplex PCR; TCRdb has only the in-frame clones, and not every one. The sample yields 100,000 or so clones, 74% seen once. V lost 4 bases and J lost 4, with 6 bases in between. Germline V gene sequence: CDR1 SNHLY, CDR2 FYNNEI. The CDR3 is 12 amino acids. V and J are TRBV2 and TRBJ2-3, with D tentatively TRBD1 (6 bases). The source of this sequence is a man aged 50 to 60 in good health and CMV-seropositive. Sequencing was performed on PBMCs. The CDR3 loop reads CASSGTADTQYF. Here the CDR3 DNA reads TGTGCCAGCAGTGGGACAGCAGATACGCAGTATTTT.